This paragraph reports one T cell receptor (beta chain). Its antigen is unidentified. This entry belongs to a study of cytomegalovirus exposure and HLA in healthy donors. Study-wide results and caveats: The study carried out a later analysis of TCR beta sequences. It associated approximately 17,000 of them with specific HLA alleles at a false discovery rate of 0.05.

Primers included in the PCR were 60 Vbeta and 13 Jbeta primers. Using immunoSEQ multiplex PCR, the repertoire was profiled, and TCRdb retains in-frame clones only, with some absent. The sample gives 110,000 or so clones, over 70% of which show up once; over 7.5% is in the top ten. Sequencing was done on a sample of PBMCs. The receptor's source is a woman in her thirties or forties in good health and CMV-seropositive.

As DNA, the CDR3 is TGTGCCAGCAGATTAGCGGGGGGGCCCAATACGCAGTATTTT. Its protein is CASRLAGGPNTQYF. J is TRBJ2-3 and V is TRBV2; TRBD2 agrees at 11 bases. CDR1 and CDR2 (germline): SNHLY, FYNNEI. J gave up 7 bases and V 6 bases, and 6 bases lay outside the gene matches. This CDR3 region has 14 residues.